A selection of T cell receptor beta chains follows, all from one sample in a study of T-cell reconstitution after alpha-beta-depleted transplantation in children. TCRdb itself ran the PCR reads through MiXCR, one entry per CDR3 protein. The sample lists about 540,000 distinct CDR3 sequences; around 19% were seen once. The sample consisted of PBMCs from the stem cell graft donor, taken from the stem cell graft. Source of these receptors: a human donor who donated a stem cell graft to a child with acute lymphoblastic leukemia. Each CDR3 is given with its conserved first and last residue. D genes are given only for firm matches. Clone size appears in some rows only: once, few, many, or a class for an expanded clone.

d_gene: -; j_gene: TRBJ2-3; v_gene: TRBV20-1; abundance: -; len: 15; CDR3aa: CSASRGTQFTDTQYF; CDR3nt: TGCAGTGCTAGTAGGGGAACCCAATTCACAGATACGCAGTATTTT
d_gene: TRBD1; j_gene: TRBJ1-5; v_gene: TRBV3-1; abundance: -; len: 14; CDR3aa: CASSPDRIGQPQHF; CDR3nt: TGTGCCAGCAGCCCGGACAGGATTGGTCAGCCCCAGCATTTT
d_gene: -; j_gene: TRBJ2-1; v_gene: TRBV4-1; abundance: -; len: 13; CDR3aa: CASSLRGEGEQFF; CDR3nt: TGCGCCAGCAGCCTACGAGGAGAGGGTGAGCAGTTCTTC
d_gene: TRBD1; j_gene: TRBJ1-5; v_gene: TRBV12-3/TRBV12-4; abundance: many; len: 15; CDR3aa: CASSWTGGSNQPQHF; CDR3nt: TGCGCCAGCAGCTGGACAGGGGGTAGCAATCAGCCCCAGCATTTT
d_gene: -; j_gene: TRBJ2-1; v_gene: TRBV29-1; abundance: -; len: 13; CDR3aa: CSVVQLSYNEQFF; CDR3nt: TGCAGCGTTGTACAGCTCTCCTACAATGAGCAGTTCTTC
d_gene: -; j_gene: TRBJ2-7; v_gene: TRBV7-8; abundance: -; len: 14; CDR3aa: CASIPSWGSGEQYF; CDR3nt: TGTGCCAGCATCCCTTCGTGGGGCTCGGGGGAGCAGTACTTC
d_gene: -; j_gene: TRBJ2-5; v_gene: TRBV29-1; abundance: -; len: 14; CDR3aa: CSVPNRPVVGTQYF; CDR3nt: TGCAGCGTTCCGAACAGGCCGGTGGTAGGGACCCAGTACTTC
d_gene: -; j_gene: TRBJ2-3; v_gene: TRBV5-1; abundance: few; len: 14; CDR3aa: CASRGSPGTDTQYF; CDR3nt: TGCGCCAGCAGGGGCTCCCCCGGGACAGATACGCAGTATTTT
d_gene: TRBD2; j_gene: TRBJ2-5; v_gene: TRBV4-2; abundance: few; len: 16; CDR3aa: CASSQARGTTKETQYF; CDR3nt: TGTGCCAGCAGCCAAGCCCGCGGGACTACCAAAGAGACCCAGTACTTC
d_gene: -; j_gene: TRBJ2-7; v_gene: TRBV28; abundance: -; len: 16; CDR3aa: CASSFPSRGGSYEQYF; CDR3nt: TGTGCCAGCAGTTTCCCTTCCAGGGGGGGCTCCTATGAGCAGTACTTC
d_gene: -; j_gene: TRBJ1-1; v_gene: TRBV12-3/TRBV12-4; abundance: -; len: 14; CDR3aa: CATLHRQLNTEAFF; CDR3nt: TGTGCCACCCTTCATAGGCAGCTGAACACTGAAGCTTTCTTT
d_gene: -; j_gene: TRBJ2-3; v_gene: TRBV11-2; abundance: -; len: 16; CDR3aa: CASRRKYQGRTDTQYF; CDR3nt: TGTGCCAGCAGAAGAAAGTACCAGGGGCGGACAGATACGCAGTATTTT
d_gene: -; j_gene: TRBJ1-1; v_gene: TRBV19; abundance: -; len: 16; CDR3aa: CASSWPGRSVVTEAFF; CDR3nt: TGTGCCAGTAGTTGGCCCGGGAGGTCGGTCGTGACTGAAGCTTTCTTT
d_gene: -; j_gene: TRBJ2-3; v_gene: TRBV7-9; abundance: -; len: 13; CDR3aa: CASSFPGSDTQYF; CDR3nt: TGTGCCAGCAGCTTCCCCGGATCGGATACGCAGTATTTT
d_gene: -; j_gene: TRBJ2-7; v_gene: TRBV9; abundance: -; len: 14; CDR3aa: CASSVVPGPYEQYF; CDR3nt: TGTGCCAGCAGCGTAGTACCTGGGCCCTACGAGCAGTACTTC
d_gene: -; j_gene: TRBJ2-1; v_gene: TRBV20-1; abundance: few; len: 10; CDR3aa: CSASEWGQFF; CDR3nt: TGCAGTGCTAGCGAGTGGGGGCAGTTCTTC
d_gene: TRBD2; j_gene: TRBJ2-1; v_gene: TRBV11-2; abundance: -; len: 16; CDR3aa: CASSPWTSGSSNEQFF; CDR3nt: TGTGCCAGCAGCCCTTGGACTAGCGGGAGTAGTAATGAGCAGTTCTTC
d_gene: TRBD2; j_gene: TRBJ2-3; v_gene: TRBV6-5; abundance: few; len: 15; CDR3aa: CASSYSTGRADTQYF; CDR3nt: TGTGCCAGCAGTTACTCAACGGGGAGGGCAGATACGCAGTATTTT
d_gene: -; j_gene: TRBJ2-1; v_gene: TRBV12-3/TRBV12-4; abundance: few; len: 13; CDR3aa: CASSLASRGEQFF; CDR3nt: TGTGCCAGCAGTTTAGCATCTAGAGGAGAGCAGTTCTTC
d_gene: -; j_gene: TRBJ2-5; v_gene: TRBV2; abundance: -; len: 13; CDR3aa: CASSWTPWETQYF; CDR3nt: TGTGCCAGCAGTTGGACACCTTGGGAGACCCAGTACTTC
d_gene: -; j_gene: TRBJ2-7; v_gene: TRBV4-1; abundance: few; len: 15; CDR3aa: CASSQPRDRVSEQYF; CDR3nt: TGCGCCAGCAGCCAACCTCGGGACCGAGTCTCCGAGCAGTACTTC
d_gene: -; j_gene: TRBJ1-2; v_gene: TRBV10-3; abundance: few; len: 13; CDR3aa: CAISVPGVDGYTF; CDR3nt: TGTGCCATCAGTGTTCCAGGGGTCGATGGCTACACCTTC
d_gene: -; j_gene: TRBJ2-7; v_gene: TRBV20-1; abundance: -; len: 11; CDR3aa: CSARSSYEQYF; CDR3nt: TGCAGTGCTAGATCCTCCTACGAGCAGTACTTC
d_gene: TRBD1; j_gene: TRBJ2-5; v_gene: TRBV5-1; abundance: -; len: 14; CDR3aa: CASSLQGARETQYF; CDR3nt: TGCGCCAGCAGCTTACAGGGGGCGAGGGAGACCCAGTACTTC
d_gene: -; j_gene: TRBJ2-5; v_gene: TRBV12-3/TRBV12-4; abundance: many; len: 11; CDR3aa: CASSYLETQYF; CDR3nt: TGTGCCAGCAGTTATCTAGAGACCCAGTACTTC
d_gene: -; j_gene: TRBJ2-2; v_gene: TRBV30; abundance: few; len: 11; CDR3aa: CAWGNRPELFF; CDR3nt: TGTGCCTGGGGAAACCGGCCGGAGCTGTTTTTT
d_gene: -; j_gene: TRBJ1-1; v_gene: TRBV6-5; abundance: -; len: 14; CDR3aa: CASISTGMNTEAFF; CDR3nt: TGTGCCAGCATTTCTACAGGGATGAACACTGAAGCTTTCTTT